The clone carrying this TCR beta chain was seen a few times. Its antigen is still unknown. This sample was included in a study of T-cell memory formation after mild COVID-19. Study-wide results and caveats: Confirmation of SARS-CoV-2 specificity was lacking for second-wave clones peaking day 37. CM and EM subsets held most contracting CD4+ clones; EMRA held CD8+ ones. Balance between CD4 and CD8 was seen in clones contracting day 15 to 85, and a CD4+ lean was seen in later expanders.

The ends were cut back, 6 bases at V and 0 bases at J, with 5 bases in the middle. This CDR3 spans 12 amino acids. Constant-segment primers and 5'RACE yielded cDNA libraries for TCR alpha and TCR beta, each carrying sample barcodes and UMIs. Each CDR3 protein gets one entry after TCRdb re-called the 5' RACE reads with MiXCR. The table shows 70,000 to 100,000 distinct CDR3 sequences, with over 12% occurring only once. This sequence was found in a man aged 18-30 years who had mild COVID-19 (a few samples of this study predate the infection). Cell type and time point are not known. Sequenced sample: PBMCs or a T cell subset sorted from them (not recorded which). The J gene is TRBJ2-5, the V gene TRBV12-3 or TRBV12-4; TRBD2 might be the D (5 bases). In nucleotides, the CDR3 is TGTGCCAGCAGAGCGGACCAAGAGACCCAGTACTTC. Amino acids: CASRADQETQYF.